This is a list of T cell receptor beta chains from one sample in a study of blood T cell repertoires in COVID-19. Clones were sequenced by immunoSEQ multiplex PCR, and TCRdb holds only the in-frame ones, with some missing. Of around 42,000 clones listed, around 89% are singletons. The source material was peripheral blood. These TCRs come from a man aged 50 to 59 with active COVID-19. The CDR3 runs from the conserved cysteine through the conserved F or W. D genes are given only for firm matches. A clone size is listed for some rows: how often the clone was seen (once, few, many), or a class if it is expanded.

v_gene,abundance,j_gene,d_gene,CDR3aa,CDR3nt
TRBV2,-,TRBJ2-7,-,CALRMGDEQYF,TGTGCCTTAAGAATGGGCGACGAGCAGTACTTC
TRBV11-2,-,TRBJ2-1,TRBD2,CASSLLAGGISSYNEQFF,TGTGCCAGCAGCTTATTAGCGGGGGGGATCAGCTCCTACAATGAGCAGTTCTTC
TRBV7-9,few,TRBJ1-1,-,CASSLGSQGQAFF,TGTGCCAGCAGCTTAGGAAGCCAGGGGCAAGCTTTCTTT
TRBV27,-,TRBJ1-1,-,CASWAWRDLITEAFF,TGTGCCAGCTGGGCCTGGCGGGACCTGATAACTGAAGCTTTCTTT
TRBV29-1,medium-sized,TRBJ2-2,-,CSATGTPNTGELFF,TGCAGCGCGACCGGGACTCCCAACACCGGGGAGCTGTTTTTT
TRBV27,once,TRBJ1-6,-,CASSPQGNNSPLHF,TGTGCCAGCAGTCCCCAGGGGAATAATTCACCCCTCCACTTT
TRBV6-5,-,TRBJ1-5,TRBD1,CASRRQGGQPQHF,TGTGCCAGCAGGCGACAGGGAGGTCAGCCCCAGCATTTT
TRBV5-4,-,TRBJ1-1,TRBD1,CASRDPGQGTEAFF,TGTGCCAGCAGGGATCCGGGACAGGGGACTGAAGCTTTCTTT
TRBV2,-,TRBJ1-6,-,CASSPTGPPSPLHF,TGTGCCAGCAGTCCGACAGGTCCACCTTCACCCCTCCACTTT
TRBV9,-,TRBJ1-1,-,CASSVAQGTEAFF,TGTGCCAGCAGCGTAGCGCAGGGGACTGAAGCTTTCTTT
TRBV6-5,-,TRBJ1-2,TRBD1,CATSTGGLGYGYTF,TGTGCCACCTCGACAGGGGGCCTCGGCTATGGCTACACCTTC
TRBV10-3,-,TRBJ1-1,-,CAVRGGLNTEAFF,TGTGCCGTCCGGGGAGGGCTGAACACTGAAGCTTTCTTT
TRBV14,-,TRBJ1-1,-,CASSPGLRQAFF,TGTGCCAGCAGCCCTGGGCTACGGCAAGCTTTCTTT
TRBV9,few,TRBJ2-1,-,CASSVGERRRNEQFF,TGTGCCAGCAGCGTAGGTGAGCGGAGGAGGAATGAGCAGTTCTTC
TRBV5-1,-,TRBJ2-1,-,CASSLTSWYEQFF,TGCGCCAGCAGCTTGACTAGCTGGTATGAGCAGTTCTTC
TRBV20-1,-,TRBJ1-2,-,CSASPQGRYGYTF,TGCAGTGCTAGTCCCCAGGGGCGGTATGGCTACACCTTC
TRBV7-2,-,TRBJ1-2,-,CASSPEIGGYTF,TGTGCCAGCAGCCCGGAGATTGGTGGCTACACCTTC
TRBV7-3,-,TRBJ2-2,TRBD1,CASSVPLSWGQGSTGELFF,TGTGCCAGCAGCGTTCCCCTCTCGTGGGGACAGGGATCCACCGGGGAGCTGTTTTTT
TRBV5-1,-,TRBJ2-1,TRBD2,CASSLGTGGLVQFF,TGCGCCAGCAGCTTGGGAACGGGGGGGTTAGTGCAGTTCTTC
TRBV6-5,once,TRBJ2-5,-,CASRLQQGETQYF,TGTGCCAGCAGACTACAGCAGGGTGAGACCCAGTACTTC
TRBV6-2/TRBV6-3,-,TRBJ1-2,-,CASSYFRGYGYTF,TGTGCCAGCAGTTACTTCAGGGGCTATGGCTACACCTTC
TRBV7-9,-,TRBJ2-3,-,CASTSTGKGGDTQYF,TGTGCCAGCACCAGCACAGGGAAAGGCGGGGATACGCAGTATTTT
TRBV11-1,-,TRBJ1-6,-,CASRTGGDNSPLHF,TGTGCCAGCAGAACTGGGGGCGATAATTCACCCCTCCACTTT
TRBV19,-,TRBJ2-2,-,CAGQTQNTGELFF,TGTGCCGGACAGACTCAGAACACCGGGGAGCTGTTTTTT
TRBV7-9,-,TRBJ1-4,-,CASRSTQGINEKLFF,TGTGCCAGCAGGTCAACACAGGGAATTAATGAAAAACTGTTTTTT
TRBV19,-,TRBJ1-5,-,CASSAVPGGPQHF,TGTGCCAGTAGTGCAGTCCCGGGTGGGCCCCAGCATTTT
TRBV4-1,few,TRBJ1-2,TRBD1,CASSQPGQRIFYGYTF,TGCGCCAGCAGCCAACCGGGACAGCGAATATTCTATGGCTACACCTTC
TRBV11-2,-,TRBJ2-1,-,CASSLSGGGFYNEQFF,TGTGCCAGCAGCTTATCCGGCGGGGGCTTTTACAATGAGCAGTTCTTC
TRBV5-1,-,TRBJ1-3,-,CASSPYYSGNTIYF,TGCGCCAGCAGCCCTTACTACTCTGGAAACACCATATATTTT
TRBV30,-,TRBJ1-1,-,CAWSGGWEIVMNTEAFF,TGTGCCTGGAGTGGGGGTTGGGAGATCGTTATGAACACTGAAGCTTTCTTT
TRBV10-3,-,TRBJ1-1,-,CAISAGSTEAFF,TGTGCCATCAGTGCGGGTAGCACTGAAGCTTTCTTT
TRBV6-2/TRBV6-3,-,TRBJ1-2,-,CASSQQANYGYTF,TGTGCCAGCAGTCAACAGGCGAACTATGGCTACACCTTC
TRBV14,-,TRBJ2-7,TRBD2,CASSRASGGDKMNYEQYF,TGTGCCAGCAGCCGCGCTAGCGGGGGTGACAAAATGAACTACGAGCAGTACTTC